This T cell receptor (beta chain) was captured in a study of blood T cells in healthy people across ages. The V gene's germline CDR1 is MDHEN and CDR2 SYDVKM. The length of the CDR3 is 14 residues. V was pared by 3 bases and J by 5 bases, with 13 bases between. Combining a sample-barcoded 5' primer with a J-beta primer mix, a second PCR ran for about 6 to 11 cycles. TCRdb itself ran the 5' RACE reads through MiXCR, one entry per CDR3 protein. The table includes over 950,000 distinct CDR3 sequences, less than 45% detected once. Approximately 10 milliliters was the volume of peripheral blood drawn from each donor. This clonotype was observed at least ten times.

The sequence was obtained from a man aged 18 to 29 in good health. The sequencing sample was made of blood. This chain connects TRBV28 to TRBJ2-5; no clear D gene. CDR3 in DNA: TGTGCCAGCAGTTTCCACGTATGGGCGGAGACCCAGTACTTC. It encodes CASSFHVWAETQYF.